The 14 T cell receptor beta chains listed next were all sequenced from one sample in a study of blood T cells in healthy people across ages. The second PCR ran roughly 7 to 12 cycles with a sample-barcoded 5' primer and J-beta primers. TCRdb re-called the 5' RACE reads with MiXCR, one entry per CDR3 protein. Altogether approximately 800,000 distinct CDR3 sequences are present, 55% to 70% being singletons, with the ten largest covering roughly 22%. Material: blood. The receptors stem from a man aged 25-45 years in good health.

CDR3 sequence (DNA): TGTGCCAGCAGTGCTCTAGACAGAGCTTATAACTATGGCTACACCTTC. Residues: CASSALDRAYNYGYTF. The rearrangement joins TRBV27 to TRBJ1-2, with D maybe TRBD1 (5 bases). The CDR3 runs 16 residues. The V gene's germline CDR1 is MNHEY and CDR2 SMNVEV (reference sequence). V lost 5 bases, J lost 1 base, and 17 bases lay in between.

DNA for the CDR3: TGTGCCAGCAGTTTCGACAGGGCGATGGGCGAGCAGTACTTC. It codes for CASSFDRAMGEQYF. The chain links TRBV7-2 to TRBJ2-7; 7 bases align to TRBD1. The CDR3 sequence is 14 residues long. Trimming took 6 bases from V and 6 from J; bases not matched to a gene: 11. Germline values: CDR1 SGHTA, CDR2 FQGNSA.

This chain uses TRBV4-2 with TRBJ1-2, with D maybe TRBD1 (5 bases). Germline CDR1 and CDR2: LGHNA and YNFKEQ. This CDR3 has 14 amino acids. V lost 6 bases to trimming and J lost 7 bases, with 18 bases between them. The CDR3 nucleotides read TGTGCCAGCAGGCAAACTCGGGGGGGAAGTGGCTACACCTTC. It specifies CASRQTRGGSGYTF.

This chain links TRBV6-5 with TRBJ1-2; no clear D gene. Germline assignment: CDR1 MNHEY and CDR2 SVGAGI. CDR3 length: 12 residues. V was pared by 4 bases and J by 8 bases, with 11 bases between. CDR3 in DNA: TGTGCCAGCAGTTCTACAAACCGGGGCTACACCTTC. Translating it yields CASSSTNRGYTF.

This clonotype showed up just a few times. The chain has TRBV20-1 and TRBJ2-5, with D hard to call. Trimming cost V 5 bases and J 5 bases, with 21 bases left between them. The CDR3 spans 15 residues. Germline V gene data show CDR1 as DFQATT and CDR2 as SNEGSKA (reference sequence). CDR3 nucleotide sequence: TGCAGTGCTCCCTCCGGGTCTCCACGGGCCGAGACCCAGTACTTC. This encodes CSAPSGSPRAETQYF.

Only a few counts were recorded for this clonotype. This chain uses TRBV27 with TRBJ2-1, with TRBD2 as a possible D gene (5 bases). Trimming left V 4 bases short and J 10 bases short, with 11 bases between. The CDR3 runs to 12 residues. Germline CDR1 and CDR2: MNHEY and SMNVEV (reference sequence). CDR3 DNA: TGTGCCAGCAGTTCAACTAGGATAGAGCAGTTCTTC. Its translation is CASSSTRIEQFF.

The chain combines TRBV7-2 with TRBJ2-3; no clear D gene. CDR3 size: 16 residues. CDR1 SGHTA and CDR2 FQGNSA come from the germline V gene. V was clipped by 3 bases and J by 7 bases, with 20 bases between them. The CDR3 loop is CASSLGSSPGVNTQYF. The CDR3 DNA follows: TGTGCCAGCAGCTTGGGCAGCTCTCCTGGGGTGAATACGCAGTATTTT.

The chain has TRBV9 and TRBJ1-2, with 7 bases matching TRBD1. Trimming removed 8 bases from V and 3 bases from J; junction bases left unmatched: 25. Germline assignment: CDR1 SGDLS and CDR2 YYNGEE. The CDR3 totals 19 residues. The CDR3 reads CARRPQKTRQGPVDYGYTF. In nucleotides, the CDR3 is TGTGCCAGACGCCCCCAGAAAACGAGACAGGGCCCTGTCGACTATGGCTACACCTTC.

The J gene is TRBJ2-1, the V gene TRBV9, with D unclear. The J call could be wrong; TRBJ2-7 is a better fit for the DNA end. CDR1 and CDR2 (germline): SGDLS, YYNGEE. The CDR3 loop spans 12 amino acids. The CDR3 region is CASSVANNEQYF. The CDR3 bases are TGTGCCAGCAGCGTAGCCAACAATGAGCAGTACTTC.

This clonotype turned up a few times. At one end, the junction sequence differs from germline, possibly due to a read error. The V call is TRBV12-3 or TRBV12-4, the J call TRBJ1-6; D remains ambiguous. This CDR3 region has 14 residues. CDR3 nucleotides: TGTGCCTGCAGCACCCAGGCCCATAATTCACCCCTCCACTTT. Translation: CACSTQAHNSPLHF.

This clonotype was detected once. V gene TRBV12-3 or TRBV12-4 combines with J gene TRBJ2-7, with 15 bases lining up with TRBD2. Germline trimming cut 6 bases from V and 9 bases from J; bases unmatched to any gene: 6. CDR3 size: 14 residues. The CDR3, as DNA: TGTGCCAGCAGCCGGACTAGCGGGGGGGACGGGCAGTACTTC. Protein product: CASSRTSGGDGQYF.

The J gene is TRBJ2-4, the V gene TRBV29-1; possibly TRBD1 or TRBD2 for D (5 bases each). The CDR3 consists of 15 residues. V dropped 4 bases and J dropped 2 bases, with 15 bases sitting between them. Germline assignment: CDR1 SQVTM and CDR2 ANQGSEA. The CDR3 protein is CSVVGGEGTKNIQYF. CDR3 DNA: TGCAGCGTTGTTGGGGGAGAGGGAACCAAAAACATTCAGTACTTC.

The V and J genes are TRBV15 and TRBJ1-2, with D possibly being TRBD1 (6 bases). The V gene lost 3 bases and the J gene lost 3 bases, with 11 bases spanning the gap. The CDR3 loop spans 14 amino acids. Germline V gives CDR1 LNHNV, CDR2 YYDKDF (reference sequence). The CDR3 sequence is CATSRDSSYYGYTF. The CDR3 DNA is TGTGCCACCAGCAGGGACAGTTCATACTATGGCTACACCTTC. The full variable domain, completed using reference TRBV15 and TRBJ1-2, is DAMVIQNPRYQVTQFGKPVTLSCSQTLNHNVMYWYQQKSSQAPKLLFHYYDKDFNNEADTPDNFQSRRPNTSFCFLDIRSPGLGDTAMYLCATSRDSSYYGYTFGSGTRLTVV.

This sequence joins TRBV6-1 and TRBJ2-5; possible D gene TRBD2, 6 bases. Germline V CDR1 and CDR2: MNHNS, SASEGT. CDR3 length: 16 residues. V gave up 4 bases and J gave up 7 bases, with 22 bases separating them. DNA for the CDR3: TGTGCCAGCAGTGCCCAGTTCGGGACTGCGGGCATGACCCAGTACTTC. Amino acids: CASSAQFGTAGMTQYF.